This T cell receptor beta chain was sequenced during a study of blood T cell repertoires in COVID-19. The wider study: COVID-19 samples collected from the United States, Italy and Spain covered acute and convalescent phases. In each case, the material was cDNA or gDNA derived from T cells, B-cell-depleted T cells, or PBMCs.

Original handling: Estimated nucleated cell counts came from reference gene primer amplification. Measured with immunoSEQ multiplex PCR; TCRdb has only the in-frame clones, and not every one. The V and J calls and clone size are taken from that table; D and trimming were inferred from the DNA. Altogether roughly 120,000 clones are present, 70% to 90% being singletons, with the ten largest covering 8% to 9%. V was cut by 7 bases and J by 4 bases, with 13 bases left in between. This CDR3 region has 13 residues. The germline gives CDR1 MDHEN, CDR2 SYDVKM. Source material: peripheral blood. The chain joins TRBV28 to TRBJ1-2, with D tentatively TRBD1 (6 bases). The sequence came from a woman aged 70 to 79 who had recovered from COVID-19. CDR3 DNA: TGTGCCAGCACAGGACAGCGATTCTATGGCTACACCTTC. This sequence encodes CASTGQRFYGYTF.